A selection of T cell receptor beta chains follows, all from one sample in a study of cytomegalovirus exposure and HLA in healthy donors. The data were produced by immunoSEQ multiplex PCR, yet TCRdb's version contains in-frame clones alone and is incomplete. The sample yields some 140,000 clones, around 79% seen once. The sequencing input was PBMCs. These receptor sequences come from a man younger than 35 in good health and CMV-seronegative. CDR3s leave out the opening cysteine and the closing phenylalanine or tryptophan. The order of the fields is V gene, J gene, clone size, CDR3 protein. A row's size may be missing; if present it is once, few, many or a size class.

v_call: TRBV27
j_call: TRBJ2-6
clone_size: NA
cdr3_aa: ASSLYGGPKSGANVLT

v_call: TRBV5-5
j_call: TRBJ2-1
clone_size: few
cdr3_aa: ASTGSSYNEQF

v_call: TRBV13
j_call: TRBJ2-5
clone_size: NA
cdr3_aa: ASSLDRQETQY

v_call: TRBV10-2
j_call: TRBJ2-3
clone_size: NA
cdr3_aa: ATGGGIASGTSTDTQY

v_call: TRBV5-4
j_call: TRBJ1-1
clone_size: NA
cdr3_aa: ASSLSDGRVGEAF

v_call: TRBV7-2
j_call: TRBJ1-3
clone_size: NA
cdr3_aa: ASSLSWGAGNTIY

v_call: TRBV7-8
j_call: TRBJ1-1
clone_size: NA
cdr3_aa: ASSLARVRAEAF

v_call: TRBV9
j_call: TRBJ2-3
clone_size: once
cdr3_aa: ASSVGPGQQLTDTQY

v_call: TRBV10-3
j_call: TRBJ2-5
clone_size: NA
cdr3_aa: AISDRAPQETQY

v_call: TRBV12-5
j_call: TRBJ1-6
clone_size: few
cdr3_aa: ASGLVATASSYNSPLH

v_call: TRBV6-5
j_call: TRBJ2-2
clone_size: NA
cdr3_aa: ASRRQGFDTGELF

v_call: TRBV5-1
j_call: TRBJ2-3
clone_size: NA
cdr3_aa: ASSLSVAASGTGTDTQY

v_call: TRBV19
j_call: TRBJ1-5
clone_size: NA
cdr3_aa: ASSMSGTWQPQH

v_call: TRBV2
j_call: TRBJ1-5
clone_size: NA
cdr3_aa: ASSEDRHNQPQH

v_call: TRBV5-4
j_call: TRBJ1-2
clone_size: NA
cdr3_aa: ASSFLIVQGIVDGYT

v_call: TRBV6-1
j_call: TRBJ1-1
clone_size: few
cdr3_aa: ASGWRGRTEAF

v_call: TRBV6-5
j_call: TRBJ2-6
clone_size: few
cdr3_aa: ASGSSGANVLT

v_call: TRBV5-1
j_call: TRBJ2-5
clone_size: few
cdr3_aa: ASSATEETQY

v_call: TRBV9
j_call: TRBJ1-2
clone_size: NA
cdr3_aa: ASSDSTGLGYT

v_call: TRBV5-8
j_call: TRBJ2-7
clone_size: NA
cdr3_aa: ASSDGQGAIPYEQY

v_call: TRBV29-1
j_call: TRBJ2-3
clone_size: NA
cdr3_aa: SASQGQRTDTQY

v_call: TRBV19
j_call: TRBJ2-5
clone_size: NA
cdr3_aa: ASSIDQGAGETQY

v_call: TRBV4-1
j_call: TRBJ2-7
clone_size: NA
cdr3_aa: ASSQDRQGVSYEQY

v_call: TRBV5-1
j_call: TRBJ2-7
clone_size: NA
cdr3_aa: ASSGGSGYEQY

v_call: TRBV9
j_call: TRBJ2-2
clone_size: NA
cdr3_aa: ASSVGWRGTGPTGELF

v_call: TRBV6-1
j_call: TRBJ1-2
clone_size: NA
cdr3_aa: ASEGINGYT

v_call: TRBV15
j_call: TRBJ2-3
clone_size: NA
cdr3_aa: ATSSDRGGTDTQY

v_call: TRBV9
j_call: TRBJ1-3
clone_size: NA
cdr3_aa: ASSVAGGKEDTIY

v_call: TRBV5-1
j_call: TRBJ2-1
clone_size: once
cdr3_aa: ASSLGGGVPLSEF

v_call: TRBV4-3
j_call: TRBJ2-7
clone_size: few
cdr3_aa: ASSHALAGGTISSYEQY

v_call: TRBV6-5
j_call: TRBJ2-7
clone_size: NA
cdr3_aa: ASRPGTGWYEQY

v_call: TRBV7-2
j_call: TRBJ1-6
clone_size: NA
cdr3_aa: ASSLDMNSPLH

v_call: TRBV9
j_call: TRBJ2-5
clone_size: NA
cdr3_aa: ASSGRLGRGPKETQY

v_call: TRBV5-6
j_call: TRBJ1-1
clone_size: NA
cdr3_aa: ASSPAGRGTEAF

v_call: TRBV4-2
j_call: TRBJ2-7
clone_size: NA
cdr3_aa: ASSSRQGDRWEQY

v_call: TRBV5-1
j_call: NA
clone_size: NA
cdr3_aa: ASRGEYEQY

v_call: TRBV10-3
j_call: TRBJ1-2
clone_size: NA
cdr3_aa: AISESADYYGYT

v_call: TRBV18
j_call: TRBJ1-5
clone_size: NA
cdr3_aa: ASSPQGLSNQPQH

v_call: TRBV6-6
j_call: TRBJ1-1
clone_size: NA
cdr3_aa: ASSYSSRDTEAF

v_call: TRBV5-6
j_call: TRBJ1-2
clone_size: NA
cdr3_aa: ASSLWTGSGYT

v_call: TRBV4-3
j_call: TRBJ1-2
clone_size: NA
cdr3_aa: ASSTGTGDGYT

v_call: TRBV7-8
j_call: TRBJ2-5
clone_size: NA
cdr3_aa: ASSLEAWAGLGEQY

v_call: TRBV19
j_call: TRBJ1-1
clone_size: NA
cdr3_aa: ASSIPRQVEAF

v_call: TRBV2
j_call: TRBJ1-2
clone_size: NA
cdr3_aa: ACSRDRGSYGYT

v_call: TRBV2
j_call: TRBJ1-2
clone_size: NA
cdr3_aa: ASADSYGYT

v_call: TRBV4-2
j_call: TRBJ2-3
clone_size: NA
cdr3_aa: ASSQYGGSTDTQY

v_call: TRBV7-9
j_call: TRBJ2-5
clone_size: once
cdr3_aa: ASSFLTSGGAGETQY